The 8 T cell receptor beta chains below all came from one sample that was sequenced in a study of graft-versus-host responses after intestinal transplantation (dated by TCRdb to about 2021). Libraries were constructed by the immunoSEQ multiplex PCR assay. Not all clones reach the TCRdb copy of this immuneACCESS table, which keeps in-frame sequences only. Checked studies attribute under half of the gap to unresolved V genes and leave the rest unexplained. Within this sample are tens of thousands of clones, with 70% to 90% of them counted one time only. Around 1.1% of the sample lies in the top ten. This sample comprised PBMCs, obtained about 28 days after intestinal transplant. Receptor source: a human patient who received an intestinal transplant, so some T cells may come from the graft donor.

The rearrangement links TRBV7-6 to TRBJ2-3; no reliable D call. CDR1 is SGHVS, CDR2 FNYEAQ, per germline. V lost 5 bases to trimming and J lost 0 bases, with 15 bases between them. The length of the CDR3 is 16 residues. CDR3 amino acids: CASSPDGGPSTDTQYF. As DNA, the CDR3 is TGTGCCAGCAGCCCCGATGGCGGACCTAGCACAGATACGCAGTATTTT.

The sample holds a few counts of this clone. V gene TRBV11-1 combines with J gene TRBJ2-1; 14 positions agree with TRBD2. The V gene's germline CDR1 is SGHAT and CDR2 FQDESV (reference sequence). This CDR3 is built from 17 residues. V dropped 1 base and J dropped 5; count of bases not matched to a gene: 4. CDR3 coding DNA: TGTGCCAGCAGCTTAGGCCCGGGACTAGCGGGGGACAATGAGCAGTTCTTC. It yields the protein CASSLGPGLAGDNEQFF.

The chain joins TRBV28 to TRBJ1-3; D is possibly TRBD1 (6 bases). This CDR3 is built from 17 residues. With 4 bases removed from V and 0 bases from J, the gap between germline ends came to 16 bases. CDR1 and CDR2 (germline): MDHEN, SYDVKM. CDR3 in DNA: TGTGCCAGCAGTTCCCGGGACATCCTAAGCTCTGGAAACACCATATATTTT. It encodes CASSSRDILSSGNTIYF.

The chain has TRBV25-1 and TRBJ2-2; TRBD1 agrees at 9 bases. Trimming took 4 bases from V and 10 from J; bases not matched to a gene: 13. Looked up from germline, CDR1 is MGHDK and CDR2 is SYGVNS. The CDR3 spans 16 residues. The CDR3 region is CASSGWDREGEEELFF. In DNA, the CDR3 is TGTGCCAGCAGTGGATGGGACAGGGAAGGGGAAGAGGAGCTGTTTTTT.

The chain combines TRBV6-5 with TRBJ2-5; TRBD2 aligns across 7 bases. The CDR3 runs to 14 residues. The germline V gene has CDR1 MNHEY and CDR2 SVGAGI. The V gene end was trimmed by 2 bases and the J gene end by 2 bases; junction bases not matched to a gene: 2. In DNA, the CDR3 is TGTGCCAGCAGTTACGGGGGAGGGCAAGAGACCCAGTACTTC. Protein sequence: CASSYGGGQETQYF.

The chain's CDR3 is CATSRDDRDKGYEQYF. Written as DNA, the CDR3 is TGTGCCACCAGCAGAGATGACCGGGACAAAGGTTACGAGCAGTACTTC. V is TRBV15 and J is TRBJ2-7; D may be TRBD1 (6 bases). Germline assignment: CDR1 LNHNV and CDR2 YYDKDF (reference sequence). Trimming removed 0 bases at V and 4 bases at J, with 16 bases between. CDR3 length: 16 residues. The variable domain in full, with the rest retrieved from reference TRBV15 and TRBJ2-7, is DAMVIQNPRYQVTQFGKPVTLSCSQTLNHNVMYWYQQKSSQAPKLLFHYYDKDFNNEADTPDNFQSRRPNTSFCFLDIRSPGLGDTAMYLCATSRDDRDKGYEQYFGPGTRLTVT.

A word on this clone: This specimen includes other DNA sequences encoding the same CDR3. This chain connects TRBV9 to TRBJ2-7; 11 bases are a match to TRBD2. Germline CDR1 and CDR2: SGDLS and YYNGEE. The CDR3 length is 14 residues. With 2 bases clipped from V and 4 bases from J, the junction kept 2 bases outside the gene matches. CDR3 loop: CASSVGLAGYEQYF. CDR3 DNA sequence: TGTGCCAGCAGCGTCGGACTAGCGGGTTACGAGCAGTACTTC.

The CDR3 DNA reads TGTGCCAGCAGTGGGGACAGGGGTTACTATGGCTACACCTTC. It translates to CASSGDRGYYGYTF. The chain has TRBV28 and TRBJ1-2, with 10 bases fitting TRBD1. The germline V gene has CDR1 MDHEN and CDR2 SYDVKM. This CDR3 contains 14 residues. V lost 5 bases and J lost 3; bases outside the gene matches: 3.